This T cell receptor (beta chain) came from a study of cytomegalovirus exposure and HLA in healthy donors. At the level of the study: Genetic ancestry analysis placed around four fifths of the 400 or so donors that were genotyped in the Caucasian-associated cluster. General study results and limits: Rare TCR sequences dominated, though some public TCRs recurred in many donors.

Both 60 Vbeta primers and 13 Jbeta primers went into the PCR. The assay was immunoSEQ multiplex PCR, and TCRdb's table has in-frame clones only and misses some. The table shows about 140,000 clones, with approximately 80% occurring only once. With respect to this clone: The antigen remains unidentified.

The material sequenced was PBMCs. The TCR was taken from a male donor in good health and CMV-seropositive.

This CDR3 reads CASSLTGVGETQYF. Written as DNA, the CDR3 is TGTGCCAGCAGTCTCACGGGAGTCGGGGAGACCCAGTACTTC. The chain combines TRBV6-5 with TRBJ2-5; maybe TRBD2 (6 bases). Trimming cost V 5 bases and J 5 bases, with 15 bases left between them. Germline assignment: CDR1 MNHEY and CDR2 SVGAGI. This CDR3 contains 14 residues.